This T cell receptor (beta chain) is from a study of regulatory T cells in long-lasting Graves disease. Per germline, CDR1 GTSNPN and CDR2 SVGIG (reference sequence). The CDR3 consists of 11 residues. V was pared by 3 bases and J by 6 bases, with 8 bases between. Arm-PCR of CDR3 regions with iRepertoire HTBI primers generated TCR beta libraries. TCRdb analysed the multiplex PCR reads with MiXCR anew, one entry per CDR3 protein. The sample consists of more than 450,000 distinct CDR3 sequences, about 16% of them appearing once. Noted time point: newly diagnosed GD, antithyroid drugs for less than 3 months. The TCR library was made from RNA extracted from PBMCs. In Xi'an, China, an endocrinology department was the source of patients. This clonotype occurred many times. These records were also assigned to another study, of T cells in Graves' hyperthyroidism and ophthalmopathy. That publication notes: Each diagnosis drew on symptoms, thyroxine, TRAb, thyroid ultrasound and orbital computed tomography findings.

The clonotype comes from a man between 35 and 55 years old with Graves disease. The chain employs TRBV30 and TRBJ1-1; unclear D gene. The input for sequencing was peripheral blood mononuclear cells (PBMCs), taken at new diagnosis, from a patient treated with antithyroid drugs. The CDR3 loop reads CAWRTGAEAFF. Written as DNA, the CDR3 is TGTGCCTGGAGAACCGGAGCTGAAGCTTTCTTT.